This passage covers 18 T cell receptor beta chains from one sample sequenced in a study of cytomegalovirus exposure and HLA in healthy donors. Amplification used 60 Vbeta primers and 13 Jbeta primers. Profiled with immunoSEQ multiplex PCR; TCRdb holds only in-frame clones, not every one. The table includes 97,000 or so clones, 50% to 70% detected once. The sequenced sample was PBMCs. All receptors derive from a human donor in good health.

This clone appeared once. This chain connects TRBV19 to TRBJ1-1; D gene unclear. The CDR3 has 13 amino acids. CDR1 is LNHDA and CDR2 is SQIVND in the germline V gene (reference sequence). Trimming left V 6 bases short and J 4 bases short, with 12 bases between. The CDR3 region has the DNA TGTGCCAGTAGGGTCCTCAGCGGCACTGAAGCTTTCTTT. Amino acid sequence: CASRVLSGTEAFF.

As for this clone: One end of the junction fails to match germline, which may point to a read error. This specimen includes other DNA sequences encoding the same CDR3. The rearrangement joins TRBV28 to TRBJ1-5, with TRBD1 matching 7 bases. The CDR3 totals 15 residues. Germline CDR1 is MDHEN and CDR2 is SYDVKM. The CDR3 loop is CASNLEGAGNQPQHF. The CDR3 DNA reads TGTGCCAGCAACCTGGAGGGGGCTGGCAACCAGCCCCAGCATTTT.

V gene TRBV2 combines with J gene TRBJ1-5; D may be TRBD1 (6 bases). The CDR3 spans 13 residues. V lost 7 bases and J 7 bases, leaving 14 bases between the germline ends. In germline, CDR1 is SNHLY, CDR2 FYNNEI. The CDR3 coding sequence is TGTGCCAGCACGGTACAGGGTGGACAGCCCCAGCATTTT. It specifies CASTVQGGQPQHF.

The chain is built from TRBV11-2 and TRBJ2-1; 11 bases are shared with TRBD2. Germline CDR1 is SGHAT and CDR2 is FQNNGV. The ends lost 4 bases at V and 4 bases at J; junction bases unmatched: 6. This CDR3 is 16 amino acids long. The CDR3 loop is CASSWTSGQLYNEQFF. CDR3 nucleotide sequence: TGTGCCAGCAGCTGGACTAGCGGGCAGTTATACAATGAGCAGTTCTTC. Using reference TRBV11-2 and TRBJ2-1 for the parts outside the CDR3, the full variable domain is EAGVAQSPRYKIIEKRQSVAFWCNPISGHATLYWYQQILGQGPKLLIQFQNNGVVDDSQLPKDRFSAERLKGVDSTLKIQPAKLEDSAVYLCASSWTSGQLYNEQFFGPGTRLTVL.

The rearrangement uses TRBV5-4 and TRBJ1-1; D is perhaps TRBD1 (5 bases). V was pared by 2 bases and J by 1 base, with 18 bases between. The CDR3 has 17 residues. Germline CDR1 reads SGHNT; CDR2 reads YYREEE (reference sequence). CDR3 bases: TGTGCCAGCAGCTTCGCACGGCACCGGCAGGGGAACACTGAAGCTTTCTTT. It encodes CASSFARHRQGNTEAFF. The full variable domain, its missing parts supplied by reference TRBV5-4 and TRBJ1-1, is ETGVTQSPTHLIKTRGQQVTLRCSSQSGHNTVSWYQQALGQGPQFIFQYYREEENGRGNFPPRFSGLQFPNYSSELNVNALELDDSALYLCASSFARHRQGNTEAFFGQGTRLTVV.

The chain joins TRBV11-2 to TRBJ2-1, with D unclear. CDR3 length: 15 residues. Trimming took 1 base from V and 4 from J, leaving 11 bases between them. Germline loops: CDR1 SGHAT, CDR2 FQNNGV. The CDR3 region is CASSLGNLKYNEQFF. CDR3 nucleotides: TGTGCCAGCAGCTTAGGTAACTTAAAGTACAATGAGCAGTTCTTC. Drawing the rest from reference TRBV11-2 and TRBJ2-1, the complete variable domain is EAGVAQSPRYKIIEKRQSVAFWCNPISGHATLYWYQQILGQGPKLLIQFQNNGVVDDSQLPKDRFSAERLKGVDSTLKIQPAKLEDSAVYLCASSLGNLKYNEQFFGPGTRLTVL.

This clone was seen only once. V and J are TRBV5-4 and TRBJ2-5; TRBD1 aligns across 10 bases. The assigned J gene may be wrong: the sequence end matches TRBJ2-7 better. Germline CDR1 SGHNT, CDR2 YYREEE (reference sequence). There are 14 residues in the CDR3. CDR3 bases: TGTGTCTGGACTCGGGGGGACAGGGGCTACGAGCAGTACTTC. Translating gives CVWTRGDRGYEQYF.

Only a few counts were recorded for this clone. V and J are TRBV29-1 and TRBJ2-5, with a weak D call TRBD1 (6 bases). The DNA matches TRBJ2-7 better at its end, which makes the J call doubtful. Germline CDR1 SQVTM, CDR2 ANQGSEA. CDR3 size: 13 residues. CDR3 region: CSVVVQGTYEQYF. CDR3 in DNA: TGCAGCGTTGTGGTGCAGGGGACCTACGAGCAGTACTTC.

V gene TRBV5-1 combines with J gene TRBJ2-1; possible D gene TRBD2, 5 bases. V lost 0 bases and J 0 bases, leaving 7 bases between the germline ends. Looked up from germline, CDR1 is SGHRS and CDR2 is YFSETQ. This CDR3 spans 15 amino acids. CDR3 coding DNA: TGCGCCAGCAGCTTGGTGGGGAGCTCCTACAATGAGCAGTTCTTC. Its protein is CASSLVGSSYNEQFF.

This clone was recorded a few times. The chain employs TRBV7-3 and TRBJ2-6; D is uncertain. Between the trimmed V and J ends, which lost 5 bases and 0 bases, there was a span of 14 bases. CDR1 SGHTA and CDR2 FQGTGA come from the germline V gene. This CDR3 contains 17 residues. The CDR3 DNA reads TGTGCCAGCAGCCCTACCCCAATGAACTCTGGGGCCAACGTCCTGACTTTC. It specifies CASSPTPMNSGANVLTF.

The rearrangement uses TRBV5-1 and TRBJ1-1; TRBD1 matches 7 bases. The CDR3 consists of 13 residues. The V and J ends lost 3 bases and 1 base, in that order; junction bases with no gene match: 0. In germline, CDR1 is SGHRS, CDR2 YFSETQ. The CDR3 DNA sequence: TGCGCCAGCAGCTGGGACAGGAACACTGAAGCTTTCTTT. It yields the protein CASSWDRNTEAFF.

The chain uses TRBV27 and TRBJ2-3; D is perhaps TRBD1 (6 bases). The CDR3 runs to 16 residues. In germline, CDR1 is MNHEY, CDR2 SMNVEV (reference sequence). V was trimmed by 2 bases and J by 0 bases, leaving 12 bases between them. The CDR3 region is CASSLVGAGSTDTQYF. CDR3 nucleotide sequence: TGTGCCAGCAGTTTAGTGGGGGCGGGTAGCACAGATACGCAGTATTTT.

The rearrangement joins TRBV18 to TRBJ1-4; the D is unclear. Germline V gene data show CDR1 as KGHSH and CDR2 as LQKENI. There are 16 residues in the CDR3. V was shortened by 3 bases and J by 8 bases, with 19 bases between the two germline ends. CDR3 in amino acids: CASSPTTTSAGEKLFF. CDR3 DNA sequence: TGTGCCAGCTCACCGACGACAACCTCAGCGGGGGAAAAACTGTTTTTT.

This chain links TRBV4-1 with TRBJ2-4; tentative D call: TRBD2 (6 bases). This CDR3 region has 16 residues. Trimming shortened V by 1 base and J by 0 bases, and 10 bases separated the two germline ends. CDR1 is MGHRA and CDR2 is YSYEKL in the germline V gene. The CDR3 sequence is CASSQGSGLAKNIQYF. The CDR3 nucleotides read TGCGCCAGCAGCCAAGGTAGCGGACTAGCCAAAAACATTCAGTACTTC.

This clone showed up just a few times. V gene TRBV23-1 combines with J gene TRBJ2-3; D unresolved. TRBV23-1 is treated as an ORF (open reading frame) with a function not yet certain. The CDR3 loop spans 16 amino acids. Trimming shortened V by 4 bases and J by 0 bases, and 14 bases separated the two germline ends. CDR3 coding DNA: TGCGCCAGCAGTCCCTATAGAAGTTCTAGCACAGATACGCAGTATTTT. Translating it yields CASSPYRSSSTDTQYF.

The chain couples TRBV27 to TRBJ2-1; 12 bases line up with TRBD2. Trimming took 6 bases from V and 4 from J; bases not matched to a gene: 7. The CDR3 extends over 16 amino acids. CDR1 MNHEY and CDR2 SMNVEV come from the germline V gene (reference sequence). The CDR3 nucleotides read TGTGCCAGCAGCCGTGGGACTAGCGGGCTATACAATGAGCAGTTCTTC. Translating it yields CASSRGTSGLYNEQFF.

This clone appeared a single time. V is TRBV30 and J is TRBJ2-3; D is perhaps TRBD1 (5 bases). Looked up from germline, CDR1 is GTSNPN and CDR2 is SVGIG (reference sequence). CDR3 length: 13 residues. The V and J ends lost 4 bases and 6 bases respectively, with 14 bases between them. Here the CDR3 DNA reads TGTGCCTGGACCAGGGTGGGTTTTGATACGCAGTATTTT. It is translated as CAWTRVGFDTQYF.

This clone was observed once. This sequence joins TRBV18 and TRBJ1-4; the match to TRBD1 covers 8 bases. V lost 3 bases to trimming and J lost 6 bases; unmatched junction nucleotides: 12. This CDR3 contains 17 residues. The germline V gene has CDR1 KGHSH and CDR2 LQKENI. The DNA of the CDR3 is TGTGCCAGCTCACCTGCGACCTCAGGGGGCGCTTATGAAAAACTGTTTTTT. Translating it yields CASSPATSGGAYEKLFF.